Presented here are 17 T cell receptor beta chains from one specimen sequenced in a study of T cell changes during pregnancy in multiple sclerosis. Method: immunoSEQ multiplex PCR; TCRdb's copy keeps in-frame clones and lacks some. Of tens of thousands of clones listed, approximately 92% are singletons. The material was CD8+ T cells from peripheral blood mononuclear cells, obtained in the third trimester of pregnancy. The receptors come from a female donor in good health, enrolled as a control in a pregnancy study.

The chain links TRBV9 to TRBJ2-2; no clear D. CDR3 size: 11 residues. Germline CDR1 SGDLS, CDR2 YYNGEE. The ends were cut back, 3 bases at V and 8 bases at J, with 5 bases in the middle. CDR3 residues: CASSEEGELFF. CDR3 DNA: TGTGCCAGCAGCGAGGAGGGGGAGCTGTTTTTT.

V gene TRBV7-9 combines with J gene TRBJ2-7; maybe TRBD1 (6 bases). The germline V gene encodes CDR1 SEHNR and CDR2 FQNEAQ (reference sequence). The V end lost 1 base, the J end lost 1 base, and 11 bases lay between the germline ends. The CDR3 consists of 15 residues. CDR3 sequence (DNA): TGTGCCAGCAGCTTAGTACAGGGTAGATCCTACGAGCAGTACTTC. The encoded protein is CASSLVQGRSYEQYF.

V is TRBV6-5 and J is TRBJ2-1; possible D gene TRBD2, 5 bases. Germline values: CDR1 MNHEY, CDR2 SVGAGI. Trimming pared 2 bases from V and 8 bases from J, leaving 13 bases between. This CDR3 is built from 14 residues. DNA for the CDR3: TGTGCCAGCAGTTACGTGTCCGGAGGTCATGAGCAGTTCTTC. As protein: CASSYVSGGHEQFF.

The rearrangement links TRBV13 to TRBJ2-1; tentatively, D is TRBD2 (9 bases). Trimming removed 4 bases at V and 7 bases at J, with 32 bases between. Germline V gene lookup returns CDR1 PRHDT and CDR2 FYEKMQ (reference sequence). The CDR3 is 20 residues long. CDR3 protein: CASSSLRLTAGGQVRNEQFF. In DNA, the CDR3 is TGTGCCAGCAGCTCCCTCAGGTTAACAGCGGGGGGACAGGTGAGGAATGAGCAGTTCTTC.

The gene calls are TRBV9 and TRBJ2-7, with TRBD1 matching 10 bases. Germline assignment: CDR1 SGDLS and CDR2 YYNGEE. Germline trimming cut 3 bases from V and 5 bases from J; bases unmatched to any gene: 11. CDR3 length: 16 residues. In DNA form, the CDR3 reads TGTGCCAGCAGCGAGAGTCGGGACAGGGGAACCCACGAGCAGTACTTC. This translates into CASSESRDRGTHEQYF.

The rearrangement links TRBV2 to TRBJ2-7; D is unresolved. Germline V lookup: CDR1 SNHLY, CDR2 FYNNEI. Trimming left V 6 bases short and J 2 bases short, with 8 bases between. The CDR3 has 12 amino acids. This CDR3 is CASRADAYEQYF. CDR3 DNA: TGTGCCAGCAGGGCGGATGCCTACGAGCAGTACTTC.

The chain is built from TRBV4-1 and TRBJ2-7; 11 bases match TRBD1. CDR3 length equals 14 residues. The ends lost 4 bases at V and 6 bases at J; junction bases unmatched: 5. Germline CDR1 and CDR2: MGHRA and YSYEKL. The CDR3 spells CASSLMGQGVEQYF. In nucleotides, the CDR3 is TGCGCCAGCAGCCTAATGGGACAGGGGGTCGAGCAGTACTTC.

The rearrangement uses TRBV7-9 and TRBJ2-7; 10 bases match TRBD1. This CDR3 is 15 amino acids long. The V gene end was trimmed by 1 base and the J gene end by 4 bases; junction bases not matched to a gene: 4. Germline assignment: CDR1 SEHNR and CDR2 FQNEAQ (reference sequence). The CDR3 sequence: CASSLGQGAMYEQYF. CDR3 DNA: TGTGCCAGCAGCTTAGGACAGGGGGCAATGTACGAGCAGTACTTC.

The genes are TRBV27 and TRBJ1-2, with 7 positions matching TRBD1. The trim removed 2 bases at V and 4 bases at J, leaving 7 bases unmatched. This CDR3 is built from 15 residues. CDR1 is MNHEY and CDR2 is SMNVEV in the germline V gene (reference sequence). In DNA form, the CDR3 reads TGTGCCAGCAGTTTAGGAACAGGGGTTCGCTATGGCTACACCTTC. Protein product: CASSLGTGVRYGYTF.

This chain links TRBV19 with TRBJ2-3; 10 bases match TRBD1. Germline-derived CDR1 and CDR2 are LNHDA and SQIVND (reference sequence). CDR3 size: 15 residues. V was pared by 5 bases and J by 5 bases, with 7 bases of the junction left unmatched. CDR3 loop: CASSPRTGGIDTQYF. DNA of the CDR3: TGTGCCAGTAGTCCCAGGACAGGGGGTATAGATACGCAGTATTTT.

This clone was seen just once. The chain links TRBV14 to TRBJ2-1; D possibly corresponds to TRBD1 (6 bases). CDR1 and CDR2 (germline): SGHDN, FVKESK. The CDR3 runs 15 residues. V dropped 6 bases and J dropped 8 bases, with 20 bases sitting between them. This CDR3 is CASRETGPGRHEQFF. The CDR3 DNA reads TGTGCCAGCAGGGAGACAGGTCCAGGACGTCATGAGCAGTTCTTC.

This clone occurred once. Here the CDR3 reads CATGGAGEQYF. The CDR3 bases are TGTGCCACCGGGGGGGCGGGTGAGCAGTACTTC. This chain uses TRBV27 with TRBJ2-7, with 8 positions matching TRBD2. CDR3 size: 11 residues. After removal of 10 bases from V and 7 bases from J, the junction contained 6 bases not matched to a gene. The germline gives CDR1 MNHEY, CDR2 SMNVEV (reference sequence).

This chain links TRBV27 with TRBJ2-2, with 7 bases aligning to TRBD1. The CDR3 is 16 amino acids. Germline assignment: CDR1 MNHEY and CDR2 SMNVEV (reference sequence). Trimming removed 1 base from V and 4 bases from J; junction bases left unmatched: 6. Written as DNA, the CDR3 is TGTGCCAGCAGTTTATTCGGGGACAGCCCCACCGGGGAGCTGTTTTTT. Translating gives CASSLFGDSPTGELFF.

The V gene is TRBV11-3, the J gene TRBJ2-2, with D possibly matching TRBD1 (6 bases). Germline assignment: CDR1 SGHNT and CDR2 YENEEA. V dropped 4 bases and J dropped 5 bases, with 14 bases sitting between them. The CDR3 sequence is 15 residues long. This CDR3 is CASSSAYRETGELFF. CDR3 nucleotides: TGTGCCAGCAGCTCAGCCTACAGGGAAACCGGGGAGCTGTTTTTT.

The J gene is TRBJ1-3, the V gene TRBV7-2; 9 positions match TRBD1. V shed 2 bases and J 9 bases; nucleotides not matched to a gene: 8. The CDR3 covers 15 residues. Germline CDR1 SGHTA, CDR2 FQGNSA. The CDR3 DNA sequence: TGTGCCAGCAGCTTACCCCGGGACAGGGCGAGCACCATATATTTT. It specifies CASSLPRDRASTIYF.

This chain joins TRBV7-3 and TRBJ2-5, with a tentative D call TRBD2 (6 bases). This CDR3 spans 14 amino acids. The V end was cut by 5 bases, the J end by 5 bases, with 15 bases between. Germline CDR1 and CDR2: SGHTA and FQGTGA. This chain's CDR3 is CASSRRGSQETQYF. CDR3 sequence (DNA): TGTGCCAGCAGCAGGAGGGGAAGTCAGGAGACCCAGTACTTC.

CDR3 residues: CASSEARTGWDTGELFF. The DNA of the CDR3 is TGTGCCAGCAGTGAAGCGCGGACAGGGTGGGACACCGGGGAGCTGTTTTTT. This chain uses TRBV6-1 with TRBJ2-2; 8 nucleotides agree with TRBD1. The V and J ends lost 0 bases and 3 bases, in that order; junction bases with no gene match: 6. There are 17 residues in the CDR3. The germline V gene encodes CDR1 MNHNS and CDR2 SASEGT.